These T cell receptor beta chains were read from a single sample in a study of shared T cell receptors in the human thymus. Assay used: immunoSEQ multiplex PCR; TCRdb lists only in-frame clones, some missing. The repertoire holds around 340,000 clones, with over 90% as singletons. Sequenced input: thymocytes. All receptors come from a human donor. Both conserved end residues are part of each CDR3. Each record gives: V gene, clone size, D gene, J gene, CDR3 protein, CDR3 DNA. A D gene is named only where the DNA matches it firmly. Size is stated for part of the rows, as once, few or many counts, or as a class when the clone is expanded.

TRBV7-9	NA	NA	TRBJ1-1	CASSLEGVAPLAGAFF	TGTGCCAGCAGCTTAGAGGGAGTGGCCCCTCTAGCTGGAGCTTTCTTT
TRBV11-2	NA	NA	TRBJ2-5	CASRGRGQETQYF	TGTGCCAGCAGAGGAAGGGGTCAAGAGACCCAGTACTTC
TRBV4-1	NA	TRBD2	TRBJ2-1	CASSPRTSGSASSYNEQFF	TGCGCCAGCAGCCCGCGGACTAGCGGGTCTGCCAGCTCCTACAATGAGCAGTTCTTC
TRBV7-9	NA	NA	TRBJ2-7	CASSLAGVFHEQYF	TGTGCCAGCAGCTTAGCGGGGGTTTTCCACGAGCAGTACTTC
TRBV5-5	NA	TRBD1	TRBJ2-7	CASSIVTGDPLEQYF	TGTGCCAGCAGCATCGTGACAGGGGATCCGCTCGAGCAGTACTTC
TRBV11-1	NA	TRBD2	TRBJ2-3	CASSLPLVAGGKTDTQYF	TGTGCCAGCAGCTTACCCCTGGTAGCGGGCGGGAAAACAGATACGCAGTATTTT
TRBV27	NA	NA	TRBJ2-5	CASSFRGWETQYF	TGTGCCAGCAGTTTCCGGGGGTGGGAGACCCAGTACTTC
TRBV10-3	NA	NA	TRBJ1-2	CAIEVPGRGYTF	TGTGCCATCGAGGTACCCGGACGCGGCTACACCTTC
TRBV7-9	few	TRBD2	TRBJ2-1	CASSPGLAEAIYNEQFF	TGTGCCAGCAGCCCAGGACTAGCGGAGGCAATTTACAATGAGCAGTTCTTC
TRBV7-9	NA	NA	TRBJ1-2	CASSATGYGYTF	TGTGCCAGCAGCGCCACAGGATATGGCTACACCTTC
TRBV14	NA	NA	TRBJ2-7	CASSPSHSSPNYEQYF	TGTGCCAGCAGCCCAAGTCATTCTAGCCCGAACTACGAGCAGTACTTC
TRBV6-1	once	NA	TRBJ2-3	CASSGPGVARRTDTQYF	TGTGCCAGCAGTGGCCCGGGGGTAGCAAGGAGAACAGATACGCAGTATTTT
TRBV5-4	NA	NA	TRBJ2-7	CASSLMSSYEQYF	TGTGCCAGCAGCTTGATGAGCTCCTACGAGCAGTACTTC
TRBV27	NA	TRBD2	TRBJ2-1	CASSPTPPFSGGNEQFF	TGTGCCAGCAGTCCGACCCCTCCCTTTAGCGGGGGCAATGAGCAGTTCTTC
TRBV7-6	NA	NA	TRBJ1-4	CASSLAAQAGVGDNEKLFF	TGTGCCAGCAGCTTAGCGGCGCAGGCAGGGGTCGGGGATAATGAAAAACTGTTTTTT
TRBV28	NA	NA	TRBJ2-5	CASSPDIQETQYF	TGTGCCAGCAGTCCGGATATCCAAGAGACCCAGTACTTC
TRBV9	once	NA	TRBJ2-6	CASLHGRAGANVLTF	TGTGCCAGCCTACATGGTCGGGCTGGGGCCAACGTCCTGACTTTC
TRBV14	NA	NA	TRBJ2-7	CASSQAGLLSSYEQYF	TGTGCCAGCAGCCAAGCTGGGCTTCTGAGCTCCTACGAGCAGTACTTC
TRBV11-2	once	NA	TRBJ1-1	CASSLVVIQGQNTEAFF	TGTGCCAGCAGCTTAGTAGTAATACAGGGCCAGAACACTGAAGCTTTCTTT
TRBV2	NA	NA	TRBJ1-5	CASRSGFGGLGNQPQHF	TGTGCCAGCCGCTCAGGCTTCGGGGGGCTTGGCAATCAGCCCCAGCATTTT
TRBV12-5	NA	TRBD2	TRBJ2-1	CASGLASGRSANEQFF	TGTGCTAGTGGTTTGGCTAGCGGGAGGTCGGCCAATGAGCAGTTCTTC
TRBV7-2	NA	NA	TRBJ2-5	CASTYTLGGGGETQYF	TGTGCCAGCACCTACACCCTGGGGGGAGGTGGAGAGACCCAGTACTTC
TRBV5-4	once	TRBD2	TRBJ2-3	CASSPGGGALVADTQYF	TGTGCCAGCAGCCCGGGGGGGGGCGCGCTGGTTGCAGATACGCAGTATTTT
TRBV4-1	NA	NA	TRBJ1-1	CASSQEPGTPEAFF	TGCGCCAGCAGCCAAGAACCGGGTACGCCTGAAGCTTTCTTT